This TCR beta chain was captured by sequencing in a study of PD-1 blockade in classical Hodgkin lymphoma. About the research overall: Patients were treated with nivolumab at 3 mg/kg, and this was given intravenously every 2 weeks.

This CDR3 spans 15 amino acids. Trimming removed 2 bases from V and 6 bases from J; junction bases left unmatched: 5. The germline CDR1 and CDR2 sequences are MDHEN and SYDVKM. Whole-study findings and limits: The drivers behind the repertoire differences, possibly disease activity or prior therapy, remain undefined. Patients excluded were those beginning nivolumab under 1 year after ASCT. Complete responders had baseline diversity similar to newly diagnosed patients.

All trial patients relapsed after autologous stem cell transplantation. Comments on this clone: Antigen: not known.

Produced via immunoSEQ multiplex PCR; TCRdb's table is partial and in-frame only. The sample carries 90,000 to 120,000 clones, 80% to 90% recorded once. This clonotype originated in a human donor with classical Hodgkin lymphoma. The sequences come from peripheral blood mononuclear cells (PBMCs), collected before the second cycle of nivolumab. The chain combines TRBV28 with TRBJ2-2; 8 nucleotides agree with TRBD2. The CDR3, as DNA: TGTGCCAGCAGTTTAGGGCGGGAGGCCCCCGGGGAGCTGTTTTTT. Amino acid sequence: CASSLGREAPGELFF.